This TCR beta chain was retrieved from a study of graft-versus-host responses after intestinal transplantation. On the study more broadly: Multivisceral, liver-intestinal, or isolated intestinal grafts were transplanted into recipients. Findings and caveats of the study: Early post-transplant HvG declines showed an association with peak circulating GvH clone levels. Some patients had graft-donor T cell macrochimerism, and their allografts showed high graft-versus-host to host-versus-graft clonal ratios.

Here immunoSEQ multiplex PCR was the method, and the copy in TCRdb shows in-frame clones only, minus some. The data show about 43,000 clones, roughly 94% seen once. With respect to this clone: Its specificity is unknown.

V dropped 4 bases and J dropped 2; count of bases not matched to a gene: 2. Germline V gives CDR1 LGHNT, CDR2 FRNRAP. The CDR3 loop spans 14 amino acids. Sequenced here: PBMCs, sampled 335 days after intestinal transplant. The receptor was derived from a human patient who received an intestinal transplant, so some T cells may come from the graft donor. The chain has TRBV12-5 and TRBJ2-7; TRBD1 aligns across 10 bases. The CDR3 sequence: CASGWTGGTYEQYF. The CDR3, as DNA: TGTGCTAGTGGTTGGACAGGGGGAACCTACGAGCAGTACTTC.